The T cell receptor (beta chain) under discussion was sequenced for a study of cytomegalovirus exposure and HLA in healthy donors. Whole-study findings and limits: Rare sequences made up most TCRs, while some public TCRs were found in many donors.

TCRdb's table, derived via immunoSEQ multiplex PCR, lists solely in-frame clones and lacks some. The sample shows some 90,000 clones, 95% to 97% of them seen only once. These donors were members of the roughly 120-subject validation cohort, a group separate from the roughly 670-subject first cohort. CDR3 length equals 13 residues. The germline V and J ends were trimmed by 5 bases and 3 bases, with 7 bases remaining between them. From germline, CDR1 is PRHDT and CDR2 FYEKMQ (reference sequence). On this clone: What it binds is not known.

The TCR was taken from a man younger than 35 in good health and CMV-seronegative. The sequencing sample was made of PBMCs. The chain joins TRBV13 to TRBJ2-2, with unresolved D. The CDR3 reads CASSNTHTGELFF. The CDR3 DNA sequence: TGTGCCAGCAGCAACACCCACACCGGGGAGCTGTTTTTT.